This T cell receptor (beta chain) is drawn from a study of T cells in Graves' hyperthyroidism and ophthalmopathy. A note on this clonotype: The target antigen is unknown. The junction differs from germline at one of its ends, possibly a read error.

TCR beta CDR3 regions were amplified from RNA. HTBI primers were employed in a first-round RT-PCR of the TCR CDR3. A single record per CDR3 protein comes from TCRdb applying MiXCR to the multiplex PCR reads. The data contain 96,000 or so distinct CDR3 sequences, under 65% of them seen just once; the ten biggest clones take up 27%. Germline V gene lookup returns CDR1 MNHEY and CDR2 SVGAGI. This CDR3 has 14 amino acids. Regarding the study as a whole: Ophthalmopathy onset followed model prediction by a median approximately 5.9 months. The majority of expanded thyroid clonotypes above 0.001 also appeared in blood.

Over 18 months, lack of ophthalmopathy progression marked Graves' hyperthyroidism as stable. Based on clinical symptoms, serum thyroxine and TRAb, thyroid ultrasound and orbital computed tomography, diagnoses were reached. The chain is built from TRBV6-5 and TRBJ1-5, with unresolved D. This receptor was identified in a woman aged 40-49 years with Graves' hyperthyroidism. The sequenced material came from blood. CDR3 residues: CASSLGPGNQPQIF. The CDR3 DNA is TGTGCCAGCAGCTTAGGCCCTGGCAATCAGCCCCAGATCTTC.